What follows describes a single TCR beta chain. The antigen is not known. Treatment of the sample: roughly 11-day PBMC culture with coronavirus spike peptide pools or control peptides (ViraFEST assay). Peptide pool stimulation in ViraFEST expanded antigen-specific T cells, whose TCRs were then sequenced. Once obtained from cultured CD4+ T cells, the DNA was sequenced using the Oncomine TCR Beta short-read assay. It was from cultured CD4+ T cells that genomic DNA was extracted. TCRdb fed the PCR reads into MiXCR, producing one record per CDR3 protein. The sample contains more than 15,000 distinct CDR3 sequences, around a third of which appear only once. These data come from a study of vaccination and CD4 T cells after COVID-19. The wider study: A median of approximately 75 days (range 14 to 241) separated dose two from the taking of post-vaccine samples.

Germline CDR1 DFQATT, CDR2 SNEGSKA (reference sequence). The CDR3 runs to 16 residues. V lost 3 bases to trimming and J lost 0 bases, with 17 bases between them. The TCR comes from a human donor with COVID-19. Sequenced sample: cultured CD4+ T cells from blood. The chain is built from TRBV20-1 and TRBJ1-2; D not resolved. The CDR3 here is CSASDSWEGANYGYTF. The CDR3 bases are TGCAGTGCTAGTGATTCTTGGGAGGGTGCTAACTATGGCTACACCTTC.